This entry lists 12 T cell receptor beta chains sequenced from one sample in a study of CD8 T cells in ankylosing spondylitis. Study-level results: One TCR beta motif, made up of under ten highly homologous variants, appeared characteristic of ankylosing spondylitis blood.

In TCRdb, the 5' RACE reads were re-called with MiXCR into one record per CDR3 protein. This repertoire shows hundreds of thousands of distinct CDR3 sequences, 12% found once; its top ten account for around 7%. Their cognate antigens are unknown. Sample: blood, either unsorted or a sorted T cell fraction (not recorded which). The receptors shown here come from a male donor with ankylosing spondylitis.

Many counts were recorded for this clonotype. The gene calls are TRBV20-1 and TRBJ2-1; perhaps TRBD2 as D (6 bases). V was clipped by 3 bases and J by 0 bases, with 15 bases between them. In germline, CDR1 is DFQATT, CDR2 SNEGSKA (reference sequence). This CDR3 has 16 amino acids. The CDR3 DNA reads TGCAGTGCTAGGGTATTAGCCGGGAGCTCCTACAATGAGCAGTTCTTC. It is translated as CSARVLAGSSYNEQFF.

This clonotype was picked up a small number of times. The V call is TRBV15, the J call TRBJ2-3; no firm D call. V gave up 1 base and J gave up 4 bases, with 12 bases separating them. Germline V gene data show CDR1 as LNHNV and CDR2 as YYDKDF (reference sequence). This CDR3 comprises 15 residues. CDR3 amino acids: CATSRVLASPDTQYF. For the CDR3, the DNA is TGTGCCACCAGCAGAGTGTTAGCCTCCCCAGATACGCAGTATTTT.

The V call is TRBV25-1, the J call TRBJ1-1, with D possibly TRBD1 on 5 matching bases. V was shortened by 1 base and J by 5 bases, with 11 bases between the two germline ends. This CDR3 has 14 amino acids. Germline V gives CDR1 MGHDK, CDR2 SYGVNS. The CDR3 DNA reads TGTGCCAGCAGTGAATCCCAGGGTTTTACTGAAGCTTTCTTT. Amino acid sequence: CASSESQGFTEAFF.

This clonotype was seen a handful of times. The chain has TRBV7-2 and TRBJ2-1; tentative D call: TRBD1 (6 bases). Germline assignment: CDR1 SGHTA and CDR2 FQGNSA. Trimming stripped 11 bases from V and 2 bases from J, with 16 bases between. This CDR3 contains 14 residues. The CDR3 here is CAPLGGGTYNEQFF. CDR3 nucleotides: TGTGCCCCTTTAGGGGGTGGGACCTACAATGAGCAGTTCTTC.

The sample holds a few counts of this clonotype. The chain combines TRBV11-2 with TRBJ2-7; D is undetermined. Germline V gene data show CDR1 as SGHAT and CDR2 as FQNNGV. This CDR3 comprises 13 residues. Trimming removed 1 base from V and 5 bases from J, with 9 bases in between. CDR3 sequence (DNA): TGTGCCAGCAGCTTAGGGATATGGAACGAGCAGTACGTC. It encodes CASSLGIWNEQYV.

This clonotype came up a few times. The CDR3 reads CSARIVPDTQYF. The CDR3 nucleotides are TGCAGTGCTAGGATTGTGCCGGATACGCAGTATTTT. V gene TRBV20-1 combines with J gene TRBJ2-3, with no clear D. There are 12 residues in the CDR3. CDR1 and CDR2 from the germline V gene are DFQATT and SNEGSKA (reference sequence). Trimming took 3 bases from V and 6 from J, leaving 10 bases between them.

The chain joins TRBV4-1 to TRBJ2-6; possible D gene TRBD1, 5 bases. V was pared by 6 bases and J by 2 bases, with 11 bases between. The germline gives CDR1 MGHRA, CDR2 YSYEKL. CDR3 length equals 15 residues. The CDR3 loop is CASRPAGPGANVLTF. CDR3 DNA sequence: TGCGCCAGCAGGCCTGCAGGGCCTGGGGCCAACGTCCTGACTTTC.

This clonotype was counted a few times. This chain joins TRBV7-2 and TRBJ1-2; D uncertain. V lost 2 bases to trimming and J lost 7 bases, with 11 bases between them. CDR1 and CDR2 (germline): SGHTA, FQGNSA. The CDR3 runs 13 residues. The CDR3 reads CASSLLALGGYTF. CDR3 DNA: TGTGCCAGCAGCTTACTGGCCCTGGGTGGCTACACCTTC.

The chain carries TRBV5-5 and TRBJ1-1; the D is unclear. Per germline, CDR1 SGHKS and CDR2 YYEKEE (reference sequence). Trimming stripped 3 bases from V and 2 bases from J, with 14 bases between. The CDR3 has 15 residues. CDR3 in DNA: TGTGCCAGCAGCTATGCACCGGGCAGTAACACTGAAGCTTTCTTT. Amino acids: CASSYAPGSNTEAFF.

The chain employs TRBV3-1 and TRBJ2-7; D unclear. The CDR3 runs 14 residues. Germline V gene sequence: CDR1 LGHDT, CDR2 YNNKEL (reference sequence). With 4 bases removed from V and 0 bases from J, the gap between germline ends came to 10 bases. Written as DNA, the CDR3 is TGTGCCAGCAGCCCTTCATATAGCTCCTACGAGCAGTACGTC. Protein sequence: CASSPSYSSYEQYV.

This clonotype has just a few counts. In DNA form, the CDR3 reads TGCAGTGCTAAAAGCGGGAGCAGTGAGCAGTTCTTC. Amino acids: CSAKSGSSEQFF. The chain joins TRBV20-1 to TRBJ2-1; 8 bases align to TRBD2. The V gene's germline CDR1 is DFQATT and CDR2 SNEGSKA (reference sequence). V lost 4 bases, J lost 9 bases, and 5 bases stayed unmatched. The CDR3 spans 12 residues.

A few counts support this clonotype. The CDR3 DNA sequence: TGTGCCAGCAGTACATCTTCGGGTTTCAATCAGCCCCAGCATTTT. It specifies CASSTSSGFNQPQHF. The chain combines TRBV27 with TRBJ1-5; D gene unclear. The CDR3 length is 15 residues. V shed 5 bases and J shed 3 bases, with 14 bases lying between them. Germline V gene lookup returns CDR1 MNHEY and CDR2 SMNVEV (reference sequence).